These 25 T cell receptor beta chains were all obtained from the same sample, sequenced in a study of blood T cells in healthy people across ages. Using a J-beta primer mix together with a sample-barcoded 5' primer, a second PCR was run for roughly 6 to 12 cycles. TCRdb passed the 5' RACE reads through MiXCR, listing each CDR3 protein once. The sample has roughly 930,000 distinct CDR3 sequences, roughly 52% seen once. The specimen was blood. Source of these receptors: a man aged 25-45 years in good health.

The V and J genes are TRBV20-1 and TRBJ1-2, with 8 bases aligning to TRBD1. After removal of 4 bases from V and 6 bases from J, the junction contained 10 bases not matched to a gene. In germline, CDR1 is DFQATT, CDR2 SNEGSKA (reference sequence). The CDR3 loop spans 14 amino acids. The CDR3: CSAMNRQGKNGYTF. The CDR3 DNA follows: TGCAGTGCTATGAATCGACAGGGGAAGAATGGCTACACCTTC.

The gene calls are TRBV2 and TRBJ2-3, with D maybe TRBD1 (5 bases). This CDR3 spans 14 amino acids. V was trimmed by 5 bases and J by 1 base, leaving 10 bases between them. Germline CDR1 is SNHLY and CDR2 is FYNNEI. This CDR3 reads CASSRTLRTDTQYF. CDR3 sequence (DNA): TGTGCCAGCAGTAGGACACTACGCACAGATACGCAGTATTTT.

The V and J genes are TRBV27 and TRBJ1-6, with 7 nucleotides matching TRBD1. Germline V gene lookup returns CDR1 MNHEY and CDR2 SMNVEV (reference sequence). Trimming cost V 3 bases and J 9 bases; bases outside gene matches: 8. The CDR3 extends over 15 amino acids. CDR3 coding DNA: TGTGCCAGCAGTTTCCGCCGACAGGGCCCTTCACCCCTCCACTTT. It specifies CASSFRRQGPSPLHF.

This chain joins TRBV20-1 and TRBJ1-2; no reliable D call. V was trimmed by 4 bases and J by 6 bases, leaving 12 bases between them. The CDR3 length is 12 residues. Looked up from germline, CDR1 is DFQATT and CDR2 is SNEGSKA (reference sequence). The chain's CDR3 is CSANANSHGYTF. The CDR3 DNA follows: TGCAGTGCTAACGCGAACTCCCATGGCTACACCTTC.

CDR3 loop: CASATLESSYEQYF. The CDR3 DNA sequence: TGTGCCAGCGCCACCCTTGAAAGTTCCTACGAGCAGTACTTC. The chain combines TRBV28 with TRBJ2-7; D call uncertain. The germline gives CDR1 MDHEN, CDR2 SYDVKM. The V end was cut by 8 bases, the J end by 1 base, with 15 bases between. The length of the CDR3 is 14 residues.

This clonotype was seen a handful of times. This chain links TRBV7-2 with TRBJ2-5; perhaps TRBD2 as D (6 bases). In germline, CDR1 is SGHTA, CDR2 FQGNSA. The V end lost 5 bases, the J end lost 1 base, and 11 bases lay between the germline ends. This CDR3 contains 14 residues. The chain's CDR3 is CASSPGVTQETQYF. CDR3 nucleotide sequence: TGTGCCAGCAGCCCGGGGGTAACCCAAGAGACCCAGTACTTC.

The gene calls are TRBV3-1 and TRBJ1-1; possibly TRBD1 for D (5 bases). V lost 0 bases and J lost 1, with 12 bases in between. This CDR3 contains 16 residues. The germline CDR1 and CDR2 sequences are LGHDT and YNNKEL (reference sequence). The CDR3 bases are TGTGCCAGCAGCCAAGAAAGGTGGGGGAGGAACACTGAAGCTTTCTTT. This codes for CASSQERWGRNTEAFF.

This clonotype was found a few times. The V call is TRBV7-9, the J call TRBJ2-5; possible D gene TRBD2, 6 bases. Trimming shortened V by 5 bases and J by 5 bases, and 12 bases separated the two germline ends. Germline V lookup: CDR1 SEHNR, CDR2 FQNEAQ (reference sequence). The CDR3 covers 13 residues. The chain's CDR3 is CASSHGGYETQYF. The DNA for the CDR3 is TGTGCCAGCAGCCACGGGGGTTATGAGACCCAGTACTTC.

CDR3 residues: CASSQGDSVNYGYTF. CDR3 DNA sequence: TGCGCCAGCAGCCAAGGGGACAGCGTAAACTATGGCTACACCTTC. This chain joins TRBV4-1 and TRBJ1-2, with 7 bases lining up with TRBD1. Germline V gives CDR1 MGHRA, CDR2 YSYEKL. Germline trimming cut 1 base from V and 2 bases from J; bases unmatched to any gene: 4. The CDR3 consists of 15 residues.

The genes are TRBV20-1 and TRBJ2-4; tentative D call: TRBD1 (6 bases). Per germline, CDR1 DFQATT and CDR2 SNEGSKA (reference sequence). The CDR3 is 14 residues long. Deletions cut 4 bases from V and 1 base from J, with 11 bases between. CDR3 DNA sequence: TGCAGTGCTAAAGGGGGTGGGGCCAAAAACATTCAGTACTTC. It yields the protein CSAKGGGAKNIQYF.

This clonotype showed up just a few times. The V gene is TRBV5-1, the J gene TRBJ2-5; 8 nucleotides line up with TRBD2. This CDR3 is built from 15 residues. The V gene's germline CDR1 is SGHRS and CDR2 YFSETQ. The junction had 9 bases not matched to a gene; V was cut back by 3 bases and J by 5 bases. CDR3 in amino acids: CASSSSSGGAETQYF. In DNA, the CDR3 is TGCGCCAGCAGCTCCTCTTCCGGGGGGGCCGAGACCCAGTACTTC. The full variable domain, completed using reference TRBV5-1 and TRBJ2-5, is KAGVTQTPRYLIKTRGQQVTLSCSPISGHRSVSWYQQTPGQGLQFLFEYFSETQRNKGNFPGRFSGRQFSNSRSEMNVSTLELGDSALYLCASSSSSGGAETQYFGPGTRLLVL.

This rearrangement joins TRBV12-3 or TRBV12-4 to TRBJ2-5, with D possibly TRBD1 on 6 matching bases. The CDR3 spans 15 residues. Trimming left V 2 bases short and J 11 bases short, with 21 bases between. The CDR3 sequence: CASSLNRVGSSGQYF. The CDR3 DNA reads TGTGCCAGCAGTTTAAACAGGGTGGGCTCTTCGGGGCAGTACTTC.

This chain uses TRBV7-9 with TRBJ2-3, with D tentatively TRBD2 (5 bases). V lost 1 base to trimming and J lost 2 bases, with 19 bases between them. The CDR3 has 18 residues. Germline values: CDR1 SEHNR, CDR2 FQNEAQ (reference sequence). The CDR3 spells CASSLGPDSLSPTDTQYF. In DNA, the CDR3 is TGTGCCAGCAGCTTAGGACCGGACTCCCTATCTCCCACAGATACGCAGTATTTT.

The gene calls are TRBV3-1 and TRBJ2-7; tentatively, D is TRBD1 (5 bases). The better agreement between TRBJ2-5 and the DNA end casts doubt on the J call. The CDR3 has 14 residues. Germline CDR1 reads LGHDT; CDR2 reads YNNKEL (reference sequence). The CDR3 loop is CASSQGRGTETQYF. CDR3 nucleotides: TGTGCCAGCAGCCAAGGAAGGGGTACAGAGACCCAGTACTTC.

The genes are TRBV20-1 and TRBJ2-7, with a possible D match to TRBD2 (5 bases). Germline CDR1 reads DFQATT; CDR2 reads SNEGSKA (reference sequence). V lost 0 bases, J lost 1 base, and 10 bases lay in between. The length of the CDR3 is 14 residues. The CDR3 region is CSARDYGKSYEQYF. The CDR3 DNA reads TGCAGTGCTAGAGATTACGGGAAATCCTACGAGCAGTACTTC.

V usage is TRBV10-3 and J usage is TRBJ2-1; 7 nucleotides match TRBD1. Germline CDR1 and CDR2: ENHRY and SYGVKD. The ends lost 1 base at V and 3 bases at J; junction bases unmatched: 3. This CDR3 contains 15 residues. CDR3: CAISELGDSYNEQFF. The CDR3 nucleotides are TGTGCCATCAGTGAGTTGGGGGACAGCTACAATGAGCAGTTCTTC.

The rearrangement uses TRBV4-2 and TRBJ2-7; possible D gene TRBD1, 5 bases. This CDR3 region has 15 residues. The germline V gene has CDR1 LGHNA and CDR2 YNFKEQ. The V gene lost 0 bases and the J gene lost 2 bases, with 11 bases spanning the gap. CDR3 DNA: TGTGCCAGCAGCCAAGAGCTGGACACCGCCTACGAGCAGTACTTC. Amino acids: CASSQELDTAYEQYF.

This clonotype was detected a few times. This chain links TRBV4-3 with TRBJ2-1; no reliable D call. The V end was cut by 0 bases, the J end by 7 bases, with 13 bases between. CDR1 is LGHNA, CDR2 YSLEER, per germline. This CDR3 has 15 residues. CDR3 amino acids: CASSQDQVTLNEQFF. CDR3 sequence (DNA): TGCGCCAGCAGCCAAGATCAGGTGACCCTTAATGAGCAGTTCTTC.

This chain uses TRBV20-1 with TRBJ2-5; no reliable D call. This CDR3 has 13 amino acids. V was trimmed by 3 bases and J by 5 bases, leaving 13 bases between them. CDR1 DFQATT and CDR2 SNEGSKA come from the germline V gene (reference sequence). The CDR3 loop reads CSASQVAGETQYF. DNA for the CDR3: TGCAGTGCTAGTCAGGTAGCCGGGGAGACCCAGTACTTC.

CDR3 nucleotides: TGCAGTGCTAGACCCAGGGTAAATGAGCAGTTCTTC. Protein sequence: CSARPRVNEQFF. This chain uses TRBV20-1 with TRBJ2-1; possible D gene TRBD1, 5 bases. V was cut by 2 bases and J by 7 bases, with 9 bases left in between. The length of the CDR3 is 12 residues. The germline gives CDR1 DFQATT, CDR2 SNEGSKA (reference sequence).

Only a few counts were recorded for this clonotype. The rearrangement links TRBV3-1 to TRBJ1-2; 9 bases fit TRBD1. After removal of 1 base from V and 2 bases from J, the junction contained 5 bases not matched to a gene. The CDR3 contains 16 residues. The V gene's germline CDR1 is LGHDT and CDR2 YNNKEL (reference sequence). The CDR3, as DNA: TGTGCCAGCAGCCAAGGAGGGACAGGGAGGAACTATGGCTACACCTTC. Translating gives CASSQGGTGRNYGYTF. The full variable domain, completed using reference TRBV3-1 and TRBJ1-2, is DTAVSQTPKYLVTQMGNDKSIKCEQNLGHDTMYWYKQDSKKFLKIMFSYNNKELIINETVPNRFSPKSPDKAHLNLHINSLELGDSAVYFCASSQGGTGRNYGYTFGSGTRLTVV.

The V and J genes are TRBV10-3 and TRBJ2-7; 13 nucleotides align to TRBD2. The end of the DNA aligns better with TRBJ2-5, so the J call may be wrong. Looked up from germline, CDR1 is ENHRY and CDR2 is SYGVKD. The CDR3 extends over 17 amino acids. This chain's CDR3 is CAISVGTSGAAKETQYF. The CDR3 DNA reads TGTGCCATCAGTGTGGGGACTAGCGGGGCGGCAAAGGAGACCCAGTACTTC.

This chain joins TRBV5-1 and TRBJ2-5; no clear D. The CDR3 length is 13 residues. Germline V gene data show CDR1 as SGHRS and CDR2 as YFSETQ. V lost 4 bases, J lost 5 bases, and 12 bases lay in between. CDR3 DNA: TGCGCCAGCAGCGCTATGGACGGGGAGACCCAGTACTTC. It codes for CASSAMDGETQYF.

The chain employs TRBV21-1 and TRBJ1-2; the table's TRBD1 call for D was not verified on the DNA. TRBV21-1 is termed a pseudogene. This CDR3 region has 18 residues. CDR3 sequence: CASSKGPQGRNLNHDYTF. CDR3 coding DNA: TGTGCCAGCAGCAAAGGCCCACAGGGAAGAAACCTTAACCATGACTACACCTTC.

This CDR3 is CASSPVGGDTEAFF. DNA of the CDR3: TGTGCCAGCAGCCCCGTGGGGGGGGACACTGAAGCTTTCTTT. The rearrangement joins TRBV4-2 to TRBJ1-1; D may be TRBD1 (5 bases). This CDR3 has 14 amino acids. V shed 4 bases and J shed 3 bases, with 12 bases lying between them. Germline CDR1 reads LGHNA; CDR2 reads YNFKEQ.